This T cell receptor beta chain was sequenced for a study of T-cell memory formation after mild COVID-19. TCRdb ran MiXCR on the 5' RACE reads and lists one entry per CDR3 protein. The sample includes more than 250,000 distinct CDR3 sequences, roughly 17% of them seen just once. In its sample, this clonotype was seen a few times. Its target is not known. General study findings and limits: Nothing showed for sure that second-wave clones peaking on day 37 were SARS-CoV-2 specific. Clones that contracted from day 15 to 85 were balanced CD4/CD8, while later expanders leaned CD4+.

This receptor was obtained from a man aged 18 to 30 who had mild COVID-19 (a few samples of this study predate the infection). Cell type and time point are not known. The material sequenced was PBMCs or a T cell subset sorted from them (not recorded which).

Here the CDR3 DNA reads TGTGCCAGCACCCCTAGCGGGGGGGGCAATGAGCAGTTCTTC. Protein product: CASTPSGGGNEQFF. The genes are TRBV7-9 and TRBJ2-1; TRBD2 agrees at 12 bases. CDR1 SEHNR and CDR2 FQNEAQ come from the germline V gene (reference sequence). CDR3 length: 14 amino acids. Trimming took 7 bases from V and 6 from J; bases not matched to a gene: 4. Variable domain in full (rest from reference TRBV7-9 and TRBJ2-1): DTGVSQNPRHKITKRGQNVTFRCDPISEHNRLYWYRQTLGQGPEFLTYFQNEAQLEKSRLLSDRFSAERPKGSFSTLEIQRTEQGDSAMYLCASTPSGGGNEQFFGPGTRLTVL.